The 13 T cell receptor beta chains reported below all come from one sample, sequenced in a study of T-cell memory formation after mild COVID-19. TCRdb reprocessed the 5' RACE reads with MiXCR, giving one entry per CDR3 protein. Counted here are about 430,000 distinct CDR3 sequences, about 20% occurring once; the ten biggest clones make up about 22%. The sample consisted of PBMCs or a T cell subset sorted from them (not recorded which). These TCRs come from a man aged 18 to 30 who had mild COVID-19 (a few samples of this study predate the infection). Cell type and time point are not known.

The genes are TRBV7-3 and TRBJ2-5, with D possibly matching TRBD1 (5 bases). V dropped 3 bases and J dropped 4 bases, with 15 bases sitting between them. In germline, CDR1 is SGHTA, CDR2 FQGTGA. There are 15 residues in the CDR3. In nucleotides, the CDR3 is TGTGCCAGCAGCTTGACAGTTACAACGGGAGAGACCCAGTACTTC. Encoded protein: CASSLTVTTGETQYF.

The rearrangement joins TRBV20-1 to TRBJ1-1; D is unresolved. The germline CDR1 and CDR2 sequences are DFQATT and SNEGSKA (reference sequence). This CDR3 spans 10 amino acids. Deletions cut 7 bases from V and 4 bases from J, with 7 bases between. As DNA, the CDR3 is TGCAGTGTTCGTGGCACTGAAGCTTTCTTT. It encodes CSVRGTEAFF.

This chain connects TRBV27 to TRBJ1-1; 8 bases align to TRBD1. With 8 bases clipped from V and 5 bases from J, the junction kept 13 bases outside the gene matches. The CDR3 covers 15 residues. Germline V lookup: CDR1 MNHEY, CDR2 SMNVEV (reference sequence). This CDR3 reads CASAGQGTGRTEAFF. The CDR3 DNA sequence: TGTGCCAGCGCCGGACAGGGTACGGGCCGAACTGAAGCTTTCTTT.

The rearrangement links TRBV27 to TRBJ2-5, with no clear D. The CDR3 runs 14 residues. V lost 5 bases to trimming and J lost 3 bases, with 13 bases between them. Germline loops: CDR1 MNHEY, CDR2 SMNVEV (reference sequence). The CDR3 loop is CASSLWVGKETQYF. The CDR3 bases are TGTGCCAGCAGTCTGTGGGTGGGCAAAGAGACCCAGTACTTC.

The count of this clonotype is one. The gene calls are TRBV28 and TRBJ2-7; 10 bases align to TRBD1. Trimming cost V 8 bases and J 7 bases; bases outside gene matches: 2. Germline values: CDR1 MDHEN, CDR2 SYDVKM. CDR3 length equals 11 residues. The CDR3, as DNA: TGTGCCAGCGACAGGGGGCGGGAGCAGTACTTC. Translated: CASDRGREQYF.

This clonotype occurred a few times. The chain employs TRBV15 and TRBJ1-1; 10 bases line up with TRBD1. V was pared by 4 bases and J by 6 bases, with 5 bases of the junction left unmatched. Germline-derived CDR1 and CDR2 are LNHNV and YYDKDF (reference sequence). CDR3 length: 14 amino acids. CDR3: CATSTTGTGAEAFF. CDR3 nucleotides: TGTGCCACCAGCACGACCGGGACAGGGGCTGAAGCTTTCTTT.

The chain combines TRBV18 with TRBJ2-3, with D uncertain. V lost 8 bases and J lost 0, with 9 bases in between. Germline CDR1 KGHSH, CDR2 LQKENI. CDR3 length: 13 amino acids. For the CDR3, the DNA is TGTGCCAGCCCACTTCTAAGCACAGATACGCAGTATTTT. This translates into CASPLLSTDTQYF.

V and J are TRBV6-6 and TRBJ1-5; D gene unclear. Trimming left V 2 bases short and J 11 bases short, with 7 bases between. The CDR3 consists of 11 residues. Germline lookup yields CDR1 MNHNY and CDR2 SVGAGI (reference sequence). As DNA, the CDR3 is TGTGCCAGCAGTTACCCGGGTTCCCAGCATTTT. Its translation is CASSYPGSQHF.

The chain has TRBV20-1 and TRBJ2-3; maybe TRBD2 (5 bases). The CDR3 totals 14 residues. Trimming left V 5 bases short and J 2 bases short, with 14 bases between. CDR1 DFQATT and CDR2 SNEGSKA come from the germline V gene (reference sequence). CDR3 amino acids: CSAPRGPNTDTQYF. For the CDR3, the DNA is TGCAGTGCTCCCCGAGGGCCAAACACAGATACGCAGTATTTT.

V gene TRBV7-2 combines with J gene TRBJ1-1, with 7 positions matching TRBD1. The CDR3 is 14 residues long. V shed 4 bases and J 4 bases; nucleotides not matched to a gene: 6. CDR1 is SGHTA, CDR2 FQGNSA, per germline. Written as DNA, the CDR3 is TGTGCCAGCAGCTCGTCAGGGGGAGGCACTGAAGCTTTCTTT. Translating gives CASSSSGGGTEAFF.

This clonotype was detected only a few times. CDR3 sequence (DNA): TGCAGTGCTAGAGGTAGGACCCAACCCTACAATGAGCAGTTCTTC. Protein product: CSARGRTQPYNEQFF. This sequence joins TRBV20-1 and TRBJ2-1, with D uncertain. The CDR3 loop spans 15 amino acids. V gave up 1 base and J gave up 2 bases, with 12 bases separating them. Germline CDR1 reads DFQATT; CDR2 reads SNEGSKA (reference sequence).

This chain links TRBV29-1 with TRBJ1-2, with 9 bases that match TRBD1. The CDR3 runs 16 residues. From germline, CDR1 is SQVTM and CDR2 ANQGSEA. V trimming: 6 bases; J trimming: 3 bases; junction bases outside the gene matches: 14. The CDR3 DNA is TGCAGCGTCCGCAGGACAGGGGTTTTGTACTACTATGGCTACACCTTC. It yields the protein CSVRRTGVLYYYGYTF.

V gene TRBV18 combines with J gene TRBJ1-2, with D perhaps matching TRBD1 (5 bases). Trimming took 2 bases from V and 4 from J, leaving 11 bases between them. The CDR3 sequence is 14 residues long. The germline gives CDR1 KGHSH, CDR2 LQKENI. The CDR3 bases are TGTGCCAGCTCACCAGGGACTCAACCCTATGGCTACACCTTC. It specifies CASSPGTQPYGYTF.